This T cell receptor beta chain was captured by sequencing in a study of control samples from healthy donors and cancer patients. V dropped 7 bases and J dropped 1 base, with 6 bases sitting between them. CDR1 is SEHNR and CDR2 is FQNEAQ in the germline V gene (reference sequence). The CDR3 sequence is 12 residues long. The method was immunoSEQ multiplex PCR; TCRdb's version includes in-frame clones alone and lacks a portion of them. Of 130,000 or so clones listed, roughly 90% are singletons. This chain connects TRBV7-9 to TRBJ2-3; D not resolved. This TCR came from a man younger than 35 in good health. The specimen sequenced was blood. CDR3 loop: CASKDGTDTQYF. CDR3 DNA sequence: TGTGCCAGCAAGGATGGCACAGATACGCAGTATTTT.